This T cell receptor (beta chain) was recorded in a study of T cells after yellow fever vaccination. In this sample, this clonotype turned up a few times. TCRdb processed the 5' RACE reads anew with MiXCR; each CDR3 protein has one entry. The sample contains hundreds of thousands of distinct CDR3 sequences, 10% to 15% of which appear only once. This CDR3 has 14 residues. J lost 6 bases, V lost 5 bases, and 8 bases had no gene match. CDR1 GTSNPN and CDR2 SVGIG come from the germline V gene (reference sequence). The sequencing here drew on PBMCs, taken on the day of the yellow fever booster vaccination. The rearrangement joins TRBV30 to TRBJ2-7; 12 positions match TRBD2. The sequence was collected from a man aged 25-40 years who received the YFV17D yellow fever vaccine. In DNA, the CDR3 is TGTGCCTGGGAGACTAGCGGGAGTTTGATCGAGCAGTACTTC. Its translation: CAWETSGSLIEQYF.